The T cell receptor beta chain described here comes from a study of blood T cell repertoires in COVID-19. Study-level background: The samples span acute and convalescent COVID-19 from the United States, Italy and Spain. PBMCs, B-cell-depleted T cells, or T cells were the source of the cDNA or gDNA that made up the material.

Methods used by the authors: From reference gene primer amplification, estimates of nucleated cell counts were derived. Assay used: immunoSEQ multiplex PCR; TCRdb lists only in-frame clones, some missing. V and J calls plus clone size are reproduced from that table; the DNA served to infer D and trimming. The top ten hold 14% of the sample, which has about 180,000 clones, about four fifths seen once. CDR3 length: 11 residues. The ends lost 8 bases at V and 5 bases at J; junction bases unmatched: 5. CDR1 and CDR2 from the germline V gene are SQVTM and ANQGSEA. This chain links TRBV29-1 with TRBJ2-5, with TRBD1 identical over 7 bases. The receptor comes from a man aged 18-30 years with active or convalescent COVID-19. The sequenced sample was peripheral blood. In DNA, the CDR3 is TGCAGCTCCGACAGGGAGGAGACCCAGTACTTC. Translating gives CSSDREETQYF.